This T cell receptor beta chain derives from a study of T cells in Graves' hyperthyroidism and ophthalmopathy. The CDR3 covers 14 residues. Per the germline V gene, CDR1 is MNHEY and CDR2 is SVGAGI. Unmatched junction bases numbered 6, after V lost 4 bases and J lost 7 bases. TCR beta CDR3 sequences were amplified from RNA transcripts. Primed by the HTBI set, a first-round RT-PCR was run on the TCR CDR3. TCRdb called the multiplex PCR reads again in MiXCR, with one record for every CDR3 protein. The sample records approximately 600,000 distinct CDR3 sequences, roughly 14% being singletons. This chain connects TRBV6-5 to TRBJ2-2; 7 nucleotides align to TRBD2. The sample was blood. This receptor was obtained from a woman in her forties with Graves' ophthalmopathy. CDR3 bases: TGTGCCAGCAGTTTTGCGGGAGCTGGCGGGGAGCTGTTTTTT. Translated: CASSFAGAGGELFF.